The 5 T cell receptor beta chains below all came from one sample that was sequenced in a study of T cells in localized non-small cell lung cancer. The repertoire was sequenced with immunoSEQ multiplex PCR; TCRdb's copy has only in-frame clones and lacks some. In the table there are approximately 25,000 clones, about nine tenths of which are singletons. The specimen was peripheral blood, collected before any cancer treatment. The receptors were sampled from a woman aged 40-75 years with stage I lung adenocarcinoma.

In nucleotides, the CDR3 is TGTGCCACCAGCAGAGGGACGAGGTACGAGCAGTACTTC. It codes for CATSRGTRYEQYF. This sequence joins TRBV15 and TRBJ2-7; D is undetermined. Trimming took off 1 base at V and 4 bases at J, with 8 bases between the two ends. This CDR3 has 13 amino acids. Germline-derived CDR1 and CDR2 are LNHNV and YYDKDF (reference sequence).

This rearrangement joins TRBV7-2 to TRBJ2-5; 7 nucleotides line up with TRBD2. With 4 bases clipped from V and 5 bases from J, the junction kept 10 bases outside the gene matches. CDR3 length: 15 amino acids. Germline V gives CDR1 SGHTA, CDR2 FQGNSA. This CDR3 reads CASSSNSGPGETQYF. DNA for the CDR3: TGTGCCAGCAGCTCTAATAGCGGGCCGGGGGAGACCCAGTACTTC.

The chain recombines TRBV5-1 with TRBJ1-1, with D uncertain. The CDR3 length is 15 residues. Germline CDR1 is SGHRS and CDR2 is YFSETQ. Deletions cut 0 bases from V and 0 bases from J, with 9 bases between. The CDR3: CASSLAAGMNTEAFF. The CDR3 DNA reads TGCGCCAGCAGCTTGGCGGCGGGAATGAACACTGAAGCTTTCTTT.

The chain employs TRBV30 and TRBJ2-7; TRBD1 matches at 9 bases. This CDR3 is 15 amino acids long. Trimming cost V 3 bases and J 2 bases; bases outside gene matches: 8. Germline assignment: CDR1 GTSNPN and CDR2 SVGIG (reference sequence). The CDR3 region is CAWRGWGQGPYEQYF. Here the CDR3 DNA reads TGTGCCTGGAGGGGGTGGGGACAGGGCCCCTACGAGCAGTACTTC.

This rearrangement joins TRBV19 to TRBJ2-2; perhaps TRBD2 as D (6 bases). With 5 bases removed from V and 3 bases from J, the gap between germline ends came to 16 bases. Germline V gives CDR1 LNHDA, CDR2 SQIVND (reference sequence). This CDR3 has 16 residues. CDR3 amino acids: CASSPPGVSDTGELFF. The CDR3 coding sequence is TGTGCCAGTAGTCCTCCGGGGGTGTCGGACACCGGGGAGCTGTTTTTT.